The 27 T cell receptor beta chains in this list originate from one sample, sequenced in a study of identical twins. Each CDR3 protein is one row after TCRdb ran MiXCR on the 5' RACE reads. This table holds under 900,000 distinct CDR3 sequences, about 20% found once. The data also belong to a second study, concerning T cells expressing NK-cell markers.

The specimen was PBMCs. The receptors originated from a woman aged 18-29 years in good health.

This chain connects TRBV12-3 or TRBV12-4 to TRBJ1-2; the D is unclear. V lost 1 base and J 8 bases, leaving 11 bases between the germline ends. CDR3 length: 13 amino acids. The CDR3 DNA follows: TGTGCCAGCAGTTTAGGGGCCCCCCCAGGCTACACCTTC. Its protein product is CASSLGAPPGYTF.

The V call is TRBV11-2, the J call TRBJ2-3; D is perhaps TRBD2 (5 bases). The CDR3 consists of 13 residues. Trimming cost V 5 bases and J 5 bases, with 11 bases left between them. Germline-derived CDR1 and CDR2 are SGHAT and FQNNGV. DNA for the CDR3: TGTGCCAGCAGCCCCCTCGGGGAAGATACGCAGTATTTT. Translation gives CASSPLGEDTQYF.

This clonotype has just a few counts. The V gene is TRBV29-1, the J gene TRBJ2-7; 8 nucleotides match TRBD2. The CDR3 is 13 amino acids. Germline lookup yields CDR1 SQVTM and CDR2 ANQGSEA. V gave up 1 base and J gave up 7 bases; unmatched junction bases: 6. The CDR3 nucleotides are TGCAGCGTTGAAGGGCTAGCGGGCCAGGAGCAGTACTTC. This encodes CSVEGLAGQEQYF.

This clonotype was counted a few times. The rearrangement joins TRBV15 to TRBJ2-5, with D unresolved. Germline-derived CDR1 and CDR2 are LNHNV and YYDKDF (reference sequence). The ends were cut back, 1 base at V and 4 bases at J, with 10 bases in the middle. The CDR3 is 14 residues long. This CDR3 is CATSRVPLGETQYF. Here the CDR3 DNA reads TGTGCCACCAGCAGAGTACCCCTCGGAGAGACCCAGTACTTC.

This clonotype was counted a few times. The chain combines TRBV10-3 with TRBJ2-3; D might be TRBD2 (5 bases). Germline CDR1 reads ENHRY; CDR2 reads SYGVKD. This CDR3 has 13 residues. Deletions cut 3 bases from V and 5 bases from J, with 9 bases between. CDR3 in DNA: TGTGCCATCAGTGACTCGGGGAAAGATACGCAGTATTTT. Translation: CAISDSGKDTQYF.

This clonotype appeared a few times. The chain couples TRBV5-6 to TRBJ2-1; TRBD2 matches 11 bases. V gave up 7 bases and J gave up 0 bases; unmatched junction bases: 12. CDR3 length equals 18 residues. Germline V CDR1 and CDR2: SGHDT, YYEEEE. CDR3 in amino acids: CASGAGTSGGRSYNEQFF. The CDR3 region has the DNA TGTGCCAGCGGGGCAGGGACTAGCGGAGGGCGCTCCTACAATGAGCAGTTCTTC.

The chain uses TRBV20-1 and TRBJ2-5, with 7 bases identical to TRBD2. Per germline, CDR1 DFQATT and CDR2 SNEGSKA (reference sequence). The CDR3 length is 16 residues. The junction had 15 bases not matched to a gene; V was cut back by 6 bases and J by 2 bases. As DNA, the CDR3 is TGCAGTGCCCCCCCCAACCCGCGGGGGACTCAAGAGACCCAGTACTTC. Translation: CSAPPNPRGTQETQYF.

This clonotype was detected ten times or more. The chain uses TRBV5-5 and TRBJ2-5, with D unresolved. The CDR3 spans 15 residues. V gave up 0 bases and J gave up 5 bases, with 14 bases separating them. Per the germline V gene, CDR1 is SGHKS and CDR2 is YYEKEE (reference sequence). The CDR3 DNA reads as TGTGCCAGCAGCTTGGATCCCGGGTTTGGGGAGACCCAGTACTTC. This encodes CASSLDPGFGETQYF.

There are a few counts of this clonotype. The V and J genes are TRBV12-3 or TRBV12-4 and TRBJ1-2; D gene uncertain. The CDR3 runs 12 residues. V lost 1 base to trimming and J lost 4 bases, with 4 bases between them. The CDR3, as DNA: TGTGCCAGCAGTTTAGATCCCTATGGCTACACCTTC. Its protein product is CASSLDPYGYTF.

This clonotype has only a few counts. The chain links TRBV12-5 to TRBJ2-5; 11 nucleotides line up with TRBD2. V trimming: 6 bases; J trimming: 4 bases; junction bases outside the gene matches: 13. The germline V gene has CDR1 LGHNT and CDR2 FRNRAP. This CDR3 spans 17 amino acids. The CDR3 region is CASGPGTSGRVAETQYF. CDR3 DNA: TGTGCTAGTGGCCCCGGGACTAGCGGTCGAGTGGCAGAGACCCAGTACTTC.

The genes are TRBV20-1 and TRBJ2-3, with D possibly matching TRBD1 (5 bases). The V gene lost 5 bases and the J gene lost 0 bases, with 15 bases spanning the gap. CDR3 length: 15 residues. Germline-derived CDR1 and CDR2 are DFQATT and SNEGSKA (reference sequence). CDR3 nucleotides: TGCAGTGCTCCGGCAAGGGGCCGGAGCACAGATACGCAGTATTTT. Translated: CSAPARGRSTDTQYF.

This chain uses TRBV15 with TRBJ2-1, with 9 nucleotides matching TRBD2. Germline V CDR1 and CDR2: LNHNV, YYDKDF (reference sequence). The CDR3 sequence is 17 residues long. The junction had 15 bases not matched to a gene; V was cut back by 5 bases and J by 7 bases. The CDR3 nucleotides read TGTGCCACCAGCGGAATACCGGGTAGCGGGAGCTCAAATGAGCAGTTCTTC. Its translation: CATSGIPGSGSSNEQFF.

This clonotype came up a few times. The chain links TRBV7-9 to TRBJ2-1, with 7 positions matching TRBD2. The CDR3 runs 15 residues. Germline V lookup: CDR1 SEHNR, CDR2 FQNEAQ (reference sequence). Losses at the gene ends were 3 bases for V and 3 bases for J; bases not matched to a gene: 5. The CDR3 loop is CASSFSGHIYNEQFF. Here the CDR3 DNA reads TGTGCCAGCAGCTTTAGCGGGCATATCTACAATGAGCAGTTCTTC.

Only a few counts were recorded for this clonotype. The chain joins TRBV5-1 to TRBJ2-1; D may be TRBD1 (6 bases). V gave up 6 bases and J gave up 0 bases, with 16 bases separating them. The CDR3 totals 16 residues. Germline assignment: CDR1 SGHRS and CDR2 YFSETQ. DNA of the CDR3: TGCGCCAGCACTCACCTAGGGGGTAGCTCCTACAATGAGCAGTTCTTC. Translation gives CASTHLGGSSYNEQFF. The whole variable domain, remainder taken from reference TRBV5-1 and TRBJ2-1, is KAGVTQTPRYLIKTRGQQVTLSCSPISGHRSVSWYQQTPGQGLQFLFEYFSETQRNKGNFPGRFSGRQFSNSRSEMNVSTLELGDSALYLCASTHLGGSSYNEQFFGPGTRLTVL.

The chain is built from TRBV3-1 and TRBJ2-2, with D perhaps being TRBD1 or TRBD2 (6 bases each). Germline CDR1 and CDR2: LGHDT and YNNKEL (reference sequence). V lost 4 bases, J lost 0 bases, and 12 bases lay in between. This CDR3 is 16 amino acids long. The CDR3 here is CASSPEGGSNTGELFF. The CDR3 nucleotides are TGTGCCAGCAGCCCGGAGGGGGGATCGAACACCGGGGAGCTGTTTTTT. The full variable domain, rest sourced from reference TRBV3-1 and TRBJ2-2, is DTAVSQTPKYLVTQMGNDKSIKCEQNLGHDTMYWYKQDSKKFLKIMFSYNNKELIINETVPNRFSPKSPDKAHLNLHINSLELGDSAVYFCASSPEGGSNTGELFFGEGSRLTVL.

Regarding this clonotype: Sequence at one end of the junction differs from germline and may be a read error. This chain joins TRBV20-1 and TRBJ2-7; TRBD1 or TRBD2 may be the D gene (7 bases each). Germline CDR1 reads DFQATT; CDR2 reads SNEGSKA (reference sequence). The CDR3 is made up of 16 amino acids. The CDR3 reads CSGRDPARRQGGEQYF. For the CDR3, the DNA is TGCAGTGGTAGAGATCCCGCCAGGAGACAGGGAGGGGAGCAGTACTTC.

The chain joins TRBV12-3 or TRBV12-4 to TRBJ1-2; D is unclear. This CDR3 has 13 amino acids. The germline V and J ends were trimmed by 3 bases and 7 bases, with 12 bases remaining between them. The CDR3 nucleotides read TGTGCCAGCAGTTTTCTCGGGTCTGTTGGCTACACCTTC. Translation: CASSFLGSVGYTF.

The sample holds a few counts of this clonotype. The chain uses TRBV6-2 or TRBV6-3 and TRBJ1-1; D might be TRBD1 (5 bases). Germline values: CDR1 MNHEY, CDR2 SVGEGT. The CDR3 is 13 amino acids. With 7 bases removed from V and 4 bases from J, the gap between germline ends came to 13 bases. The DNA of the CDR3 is TGTGCCAGCATCTACAGGTGGACCACTGAAGCTTTCTTT. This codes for CASIYRWTTEAFF.

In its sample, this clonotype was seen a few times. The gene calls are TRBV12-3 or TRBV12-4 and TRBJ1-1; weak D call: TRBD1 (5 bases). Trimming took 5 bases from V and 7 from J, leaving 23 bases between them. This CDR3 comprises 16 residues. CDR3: CASSHNGKNRDGEAFF. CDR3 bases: TGTGCCAGCAGTCACAACGGAAAGAACCGGGACGGTGAAGCTTTCTTT.

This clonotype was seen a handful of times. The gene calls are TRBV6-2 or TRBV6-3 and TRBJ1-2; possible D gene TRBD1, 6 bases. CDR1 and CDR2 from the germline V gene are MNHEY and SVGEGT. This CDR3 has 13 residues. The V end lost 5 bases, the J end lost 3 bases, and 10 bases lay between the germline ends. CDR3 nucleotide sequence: TGTGCCAGCAGTCGACAGGACCACTATGGCTACACCTTC. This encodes CASSRQDHYGYTF.

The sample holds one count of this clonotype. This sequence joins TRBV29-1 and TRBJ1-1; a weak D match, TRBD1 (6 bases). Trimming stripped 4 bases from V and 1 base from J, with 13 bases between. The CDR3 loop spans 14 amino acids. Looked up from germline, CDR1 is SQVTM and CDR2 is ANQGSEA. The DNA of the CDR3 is TGCAGCGTTGCGTGGGGGGCAGGGAACACTGAAGCTTTCTTT. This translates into CSVAWGAGNTEAFF.

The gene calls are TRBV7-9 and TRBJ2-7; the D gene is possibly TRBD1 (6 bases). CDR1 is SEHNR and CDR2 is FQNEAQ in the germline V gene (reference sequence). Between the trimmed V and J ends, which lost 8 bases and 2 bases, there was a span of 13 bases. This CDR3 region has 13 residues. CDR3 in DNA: TGTGCCAGCTACTCCGGGGACACCTACGAGCAGTACTTC. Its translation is CASYSGDTYEQYF.

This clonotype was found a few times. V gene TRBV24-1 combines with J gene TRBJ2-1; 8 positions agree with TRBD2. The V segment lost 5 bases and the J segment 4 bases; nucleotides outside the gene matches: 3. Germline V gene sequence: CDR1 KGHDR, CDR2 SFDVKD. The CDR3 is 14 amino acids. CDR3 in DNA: TGTGCCACCAGTGGAGGCGGGAGGTACAATGAGCAGTTCTTC. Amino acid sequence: CATSGGGRYNEQFF.

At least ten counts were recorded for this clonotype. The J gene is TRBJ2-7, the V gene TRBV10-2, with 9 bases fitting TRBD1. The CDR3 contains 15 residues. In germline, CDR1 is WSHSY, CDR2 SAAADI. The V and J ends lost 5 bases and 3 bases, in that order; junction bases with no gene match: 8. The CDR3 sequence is CASSFNRDRVYEQYF. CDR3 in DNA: TGCGCCAGCAGTTTCAACCGGGACAGGGTCTACGAGCAGTACTTC.

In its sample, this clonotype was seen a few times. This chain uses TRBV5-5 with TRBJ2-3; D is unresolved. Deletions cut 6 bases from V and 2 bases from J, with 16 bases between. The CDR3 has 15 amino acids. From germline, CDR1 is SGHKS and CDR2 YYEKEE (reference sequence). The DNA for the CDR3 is TGTGCCAGCACACCGCCGCCCGATTACACAGATACGCAGTATTTT. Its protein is CASTPPPDYTDTQYF.

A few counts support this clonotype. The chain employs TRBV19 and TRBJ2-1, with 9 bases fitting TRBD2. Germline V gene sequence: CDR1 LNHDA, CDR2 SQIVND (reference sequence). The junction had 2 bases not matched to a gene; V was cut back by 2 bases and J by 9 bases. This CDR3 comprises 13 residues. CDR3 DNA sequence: TGTGCCAGTAGTATATGGCGGGAGGGTGAGCAGTTCTTC. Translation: CASSIWREGEQFF.

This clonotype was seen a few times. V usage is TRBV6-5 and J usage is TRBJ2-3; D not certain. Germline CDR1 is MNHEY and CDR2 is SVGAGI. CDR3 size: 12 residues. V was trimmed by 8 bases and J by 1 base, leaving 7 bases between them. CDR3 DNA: TGTGCCAGCGGATTTTGCACAGATACGCAGTATTTT. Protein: CASGFCTDTQYF.